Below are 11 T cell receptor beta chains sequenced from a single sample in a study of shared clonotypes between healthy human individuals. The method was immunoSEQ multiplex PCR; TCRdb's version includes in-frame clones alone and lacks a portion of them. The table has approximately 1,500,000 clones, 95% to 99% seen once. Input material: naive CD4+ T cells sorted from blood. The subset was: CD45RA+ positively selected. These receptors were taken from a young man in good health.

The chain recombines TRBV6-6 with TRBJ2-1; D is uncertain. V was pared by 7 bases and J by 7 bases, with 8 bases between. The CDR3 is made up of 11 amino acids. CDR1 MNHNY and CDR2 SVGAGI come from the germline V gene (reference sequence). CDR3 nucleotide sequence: TGTGCCAGCACCCTGGGTAATGAGCAGTTCTTC. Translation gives CASTLGNEQFF.

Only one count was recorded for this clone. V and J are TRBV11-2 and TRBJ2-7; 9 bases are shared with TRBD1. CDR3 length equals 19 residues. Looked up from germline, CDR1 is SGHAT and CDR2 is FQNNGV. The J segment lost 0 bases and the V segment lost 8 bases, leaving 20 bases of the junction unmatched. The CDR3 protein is CASLGSDRGRVEGSYEQYF. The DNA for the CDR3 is TGTGCCAGCCTGGGGTCCGACAGGGGGAGGGTGGAGGGCTCCTACGAGCAGTACTTC.

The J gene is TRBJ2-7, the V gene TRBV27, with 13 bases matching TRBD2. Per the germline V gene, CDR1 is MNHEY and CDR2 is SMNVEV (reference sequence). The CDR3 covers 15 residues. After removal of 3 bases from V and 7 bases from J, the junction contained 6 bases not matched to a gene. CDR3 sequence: CASSFTTSGRSEQYF. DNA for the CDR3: TGTGCCAGCAGTTTTACGACTAGCGGGAGGTCGGAGCAGTACTTC.

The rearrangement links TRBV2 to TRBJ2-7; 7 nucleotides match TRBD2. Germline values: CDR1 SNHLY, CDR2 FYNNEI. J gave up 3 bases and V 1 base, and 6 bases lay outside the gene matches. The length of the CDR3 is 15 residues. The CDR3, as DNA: TGTGCCAGCAGTGAAGGGGGGAGGGTTAACTACGAGCAGTACTTC. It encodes CASSEGGRVNYEQYF.

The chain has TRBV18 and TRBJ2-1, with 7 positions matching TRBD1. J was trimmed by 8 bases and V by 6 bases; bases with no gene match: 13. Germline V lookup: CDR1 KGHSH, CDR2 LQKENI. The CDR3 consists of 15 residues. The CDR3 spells CASSFTGTDNYEQFF. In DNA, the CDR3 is TGTGCCAGCTCCTTTACCGGGACAGATAACTATGAGCAGTTCTTC.

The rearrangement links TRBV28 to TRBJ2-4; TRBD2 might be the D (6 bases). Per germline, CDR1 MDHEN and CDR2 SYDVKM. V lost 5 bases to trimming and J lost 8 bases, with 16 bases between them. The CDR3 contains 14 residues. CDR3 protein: CASSPHPGDHIQYF. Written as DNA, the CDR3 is TGTGCCAGCAGTCCTCACCCGGGAGACCACATTCAGTACTTC.

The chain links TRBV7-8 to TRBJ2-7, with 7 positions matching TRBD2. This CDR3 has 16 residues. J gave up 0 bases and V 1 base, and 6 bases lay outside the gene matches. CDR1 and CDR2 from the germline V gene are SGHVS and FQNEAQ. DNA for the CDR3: TGTGCCAGCAGCTTAGTTACTAGCGCCTACTCCTACGAGCAGTACTTC. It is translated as CASSLVTSAYSYEQYF.

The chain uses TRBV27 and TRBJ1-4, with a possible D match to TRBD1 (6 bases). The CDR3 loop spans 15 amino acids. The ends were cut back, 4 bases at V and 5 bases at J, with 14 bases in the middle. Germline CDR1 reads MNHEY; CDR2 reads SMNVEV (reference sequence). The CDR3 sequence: CASSSGGFSNEKLFF. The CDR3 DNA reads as TGTGCCAGCAGTTCTGGGGGCTTCTCAAATGAAAAACTGTTTTTT.

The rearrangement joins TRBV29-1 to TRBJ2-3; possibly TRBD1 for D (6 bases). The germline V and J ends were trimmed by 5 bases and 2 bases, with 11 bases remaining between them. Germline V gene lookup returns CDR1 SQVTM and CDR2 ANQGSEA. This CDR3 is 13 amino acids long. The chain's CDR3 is CSVTGKTTDTQYF. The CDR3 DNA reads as TGCAGCGTTACAGGGAAAACCACAGATACGCAGTATTTT.

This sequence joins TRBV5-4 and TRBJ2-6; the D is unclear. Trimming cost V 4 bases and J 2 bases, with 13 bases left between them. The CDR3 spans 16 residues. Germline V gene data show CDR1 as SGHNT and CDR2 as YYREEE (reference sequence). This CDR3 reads CASSAAEKAGANVLTF. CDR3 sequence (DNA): TGTGCCAGCAGCGCGGCAGAAAAGGCTGGGGCCAACGTCCTGACTTTC. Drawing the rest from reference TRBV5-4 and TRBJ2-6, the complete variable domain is ETGVTQSPTHLIKTRGQQVTLRCSSQSGHNTVSWYQQALGQGPQFIFQYYREEENGRGNFPPRFSGLQFPNYSSELNVNALELDDSALYLCASSAAEKAGANVLTFGAGSRLTVL.

The CDR3 protein is CASSLFGMRSGELFF. DNA of the CDR3: TGTGCCAGCAGTTTATTCGGGATGAGGTCCGGGGAGCTGTTTTTT. V usage is TRBV28 and J usage is TRBJ2-2; tentatively, D is TRBD2 (5 bases). V lost 1 base and J lost 6, with 12 bases in between. This CDR3 has 15 residues. In germline, CDR1 is MDHEN, CDR2 SYDVKM.